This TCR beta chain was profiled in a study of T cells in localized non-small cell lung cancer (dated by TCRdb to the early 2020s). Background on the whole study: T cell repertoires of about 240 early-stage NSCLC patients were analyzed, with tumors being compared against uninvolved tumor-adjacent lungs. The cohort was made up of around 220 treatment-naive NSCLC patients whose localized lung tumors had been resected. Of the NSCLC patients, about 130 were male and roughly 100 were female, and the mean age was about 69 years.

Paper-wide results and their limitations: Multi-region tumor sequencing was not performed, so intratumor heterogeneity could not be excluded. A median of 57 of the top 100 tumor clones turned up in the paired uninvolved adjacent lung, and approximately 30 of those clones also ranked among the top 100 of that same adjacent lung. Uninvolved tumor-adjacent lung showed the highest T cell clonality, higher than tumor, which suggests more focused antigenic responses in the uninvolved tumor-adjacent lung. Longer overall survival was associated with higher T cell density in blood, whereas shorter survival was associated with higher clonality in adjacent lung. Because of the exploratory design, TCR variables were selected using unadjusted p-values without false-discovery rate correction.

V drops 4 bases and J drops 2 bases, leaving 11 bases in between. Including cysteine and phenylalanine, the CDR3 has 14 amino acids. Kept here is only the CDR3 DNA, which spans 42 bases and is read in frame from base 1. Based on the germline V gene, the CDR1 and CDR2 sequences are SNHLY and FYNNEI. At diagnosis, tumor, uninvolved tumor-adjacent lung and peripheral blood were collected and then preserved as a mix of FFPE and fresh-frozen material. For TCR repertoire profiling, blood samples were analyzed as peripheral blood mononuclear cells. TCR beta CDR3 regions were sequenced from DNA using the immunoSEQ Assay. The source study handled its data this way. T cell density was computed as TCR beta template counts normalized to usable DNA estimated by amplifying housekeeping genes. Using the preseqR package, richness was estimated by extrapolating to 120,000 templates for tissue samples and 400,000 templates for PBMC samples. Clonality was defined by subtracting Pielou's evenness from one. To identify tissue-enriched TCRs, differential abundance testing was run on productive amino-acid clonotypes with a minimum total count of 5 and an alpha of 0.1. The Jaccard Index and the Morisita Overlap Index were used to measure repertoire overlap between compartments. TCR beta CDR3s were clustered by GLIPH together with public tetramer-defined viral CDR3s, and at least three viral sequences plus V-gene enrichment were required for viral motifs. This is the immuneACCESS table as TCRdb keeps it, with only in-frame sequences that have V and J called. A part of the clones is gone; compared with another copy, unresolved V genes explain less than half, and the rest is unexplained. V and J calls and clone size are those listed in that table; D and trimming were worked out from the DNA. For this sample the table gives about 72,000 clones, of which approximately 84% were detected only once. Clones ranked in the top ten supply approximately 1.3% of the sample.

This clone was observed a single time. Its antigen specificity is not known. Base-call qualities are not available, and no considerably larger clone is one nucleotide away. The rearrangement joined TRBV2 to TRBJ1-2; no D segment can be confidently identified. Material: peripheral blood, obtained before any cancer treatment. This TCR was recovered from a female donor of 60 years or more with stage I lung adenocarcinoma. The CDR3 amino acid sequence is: CASSVVRSNYGYTF. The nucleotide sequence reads TGTGCCAGCAGTGTGGTCAGATCGAACTATGGCTACACCTTC.